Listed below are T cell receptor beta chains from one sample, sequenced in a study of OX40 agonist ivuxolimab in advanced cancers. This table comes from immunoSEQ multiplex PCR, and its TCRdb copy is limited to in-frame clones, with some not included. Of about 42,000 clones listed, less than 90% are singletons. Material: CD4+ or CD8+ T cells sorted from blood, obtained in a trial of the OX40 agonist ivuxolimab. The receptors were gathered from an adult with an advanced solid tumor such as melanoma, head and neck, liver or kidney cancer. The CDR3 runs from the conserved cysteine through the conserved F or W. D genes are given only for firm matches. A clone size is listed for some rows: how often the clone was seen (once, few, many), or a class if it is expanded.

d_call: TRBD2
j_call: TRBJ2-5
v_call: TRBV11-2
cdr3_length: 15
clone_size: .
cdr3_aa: CASSPYQTSGETQYF
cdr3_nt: TGTGCCAGCAGCCCGTACCAGACTAGCGGGGAGACCCAGTACTTC

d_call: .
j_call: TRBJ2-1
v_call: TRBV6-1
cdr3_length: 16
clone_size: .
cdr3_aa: CASSELPGEGNNEQFF
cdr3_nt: TGTGCCAGCAGTGAACTGCCGGGAGAAGGAAACAATGAGCAGTTCTTC

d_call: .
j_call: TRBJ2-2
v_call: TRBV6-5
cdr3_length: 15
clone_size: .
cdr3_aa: CASSYWGDNTGELFF
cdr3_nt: TGTGCCAGCAGTTACTGGGGGGATAACACCGGGGAGCTGTTTTTT

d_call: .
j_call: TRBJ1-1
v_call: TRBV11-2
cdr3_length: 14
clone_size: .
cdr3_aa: CASSFPSGSTEAFF
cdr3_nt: TGTGCCAGCAGCTTTCCCTCGGGATCCACTGAAGCTTTCTTT

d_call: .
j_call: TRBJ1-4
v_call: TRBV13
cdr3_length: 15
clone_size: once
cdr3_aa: CASSPRASRAEKLFF
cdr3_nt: TGTGCCAGCAGCCCCCGGGCCAGCCGTGCTGAAAAACTGTTTTTT

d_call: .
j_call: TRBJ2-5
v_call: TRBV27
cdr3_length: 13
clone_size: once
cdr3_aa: CASSLSRVETQYF
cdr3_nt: TGTGCCAGCAGTTTATCGCGGGTAGAGACCCAGTACTTC

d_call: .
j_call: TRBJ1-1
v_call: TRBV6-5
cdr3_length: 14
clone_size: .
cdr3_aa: CASSYQGGATEAFF
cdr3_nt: TGTGCCAGCAGTTACCAGGGCGGCGCCACTGAAGCTTTCTTT

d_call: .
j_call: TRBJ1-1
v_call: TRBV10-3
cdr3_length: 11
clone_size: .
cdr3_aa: CAIRENTEAFF
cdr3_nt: TGTGCCATCAGGGAGAACACTGAAGCTTTCTTT

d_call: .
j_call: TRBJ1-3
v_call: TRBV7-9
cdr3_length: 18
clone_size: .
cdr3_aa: CASSSLAGTLNSRNTIYF
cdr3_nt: TGTGCCAGCAGCTCCCTCGCCGGGACACTTAATTCAAGAAACACCATATATTTT

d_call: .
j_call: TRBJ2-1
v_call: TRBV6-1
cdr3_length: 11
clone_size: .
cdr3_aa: CASSGGNEQFF
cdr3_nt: TGTGCCAGCAGTGGTGGGAATGAGCAGTTCTTC

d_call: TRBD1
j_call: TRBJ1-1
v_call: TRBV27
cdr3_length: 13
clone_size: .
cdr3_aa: CASRAGTGIPPFF
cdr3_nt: TGTGCCAGCAGAGCCGGGACAGGGATCCCACCTTTCTTT

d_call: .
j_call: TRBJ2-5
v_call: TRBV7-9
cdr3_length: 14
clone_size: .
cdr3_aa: CASSWDVIQETQYF
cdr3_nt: TGTGCCAGCAGCTGGGATGTAATCCAAGAGACCCAGTACTTC

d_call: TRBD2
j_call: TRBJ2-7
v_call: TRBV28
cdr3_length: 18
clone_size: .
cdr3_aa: CASISGTRVLLAHYEQYF
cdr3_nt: TGTGCCAGCATTTCCGGGACTAGAGTCCTACTGGCCCACTACGAGCAGTACTTC

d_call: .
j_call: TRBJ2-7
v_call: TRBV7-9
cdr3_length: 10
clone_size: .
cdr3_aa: CASSPPGQYF
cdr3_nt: TGTGCCAGCAGCCCGCCGGGGCAGTACTTC

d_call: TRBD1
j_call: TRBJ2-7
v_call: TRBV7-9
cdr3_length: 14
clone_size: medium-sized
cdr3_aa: CASQDRDRGYEQYF
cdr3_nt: TGTGCCAGCCAAGATCGGGACAGGGGCTACGAGCAGTACTTC

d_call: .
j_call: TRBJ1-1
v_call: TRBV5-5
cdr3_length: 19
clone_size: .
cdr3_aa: CASSLDWTVDDLMNTEAFF
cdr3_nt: TGTGCCAGCAGCCTAGACTGGACAGTTGACGATTTAATGAACACTGAAGCTTTCTTT

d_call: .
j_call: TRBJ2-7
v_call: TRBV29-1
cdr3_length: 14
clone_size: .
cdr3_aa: CSVEGPTASYEQYF
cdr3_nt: TGCAGCGTTGAAGGCCCGACGGCCTCCTACGAGCAGTACTTC

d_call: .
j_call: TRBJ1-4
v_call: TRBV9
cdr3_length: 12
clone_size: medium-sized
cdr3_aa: CASSPNMGKLFF
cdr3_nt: TGTGCCAGCAGCCCAAATATGGGAAAACTGTTTTTT

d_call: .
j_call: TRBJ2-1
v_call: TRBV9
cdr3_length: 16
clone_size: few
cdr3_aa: CASSDPGVQNYNEQFF
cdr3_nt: TGTGCCAGCAGCGACCCGGGAGTACAGAATTACAATGAGCAGTTCTTC

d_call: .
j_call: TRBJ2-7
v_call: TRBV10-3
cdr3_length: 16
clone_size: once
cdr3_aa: CAISDLFFVPEHEQYF
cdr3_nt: TGTGCCATCAGTGATCTCTTTTTCGTTCCAGAACACGAGCAGTACTTC

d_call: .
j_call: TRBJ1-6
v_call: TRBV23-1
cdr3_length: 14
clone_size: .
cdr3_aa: CASRQGVDNSPLHF
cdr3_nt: TGCGCCAGCAGACAGGGAGTGGACAATTCACCCCTCCACTTT

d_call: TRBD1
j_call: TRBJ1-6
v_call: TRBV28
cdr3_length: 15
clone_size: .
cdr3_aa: CASRLGQGYRSPLHF
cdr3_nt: TGTGCCAGCCGGCTGGGACAGGGGTACCGTTCACCCCTCCACTTT

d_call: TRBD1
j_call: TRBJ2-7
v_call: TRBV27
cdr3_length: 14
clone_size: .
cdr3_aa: CASSLGGQKYEQYF
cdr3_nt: TGTGCCAGCAGTTTAGGGGGACAGAAATACGAGCAGTACTTC

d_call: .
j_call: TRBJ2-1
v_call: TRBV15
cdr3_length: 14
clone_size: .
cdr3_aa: CATSRAFGLREQFF
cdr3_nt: TGTGCCACCAGCCGGGCCTTTGGCCTACGTGAGCAGTTCTTC

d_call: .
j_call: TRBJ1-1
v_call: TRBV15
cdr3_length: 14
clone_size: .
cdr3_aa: CATSAEGLNTEAFF
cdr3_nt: TGTGCCACCAGCGCCGAGGGCCTAAACACTGAAGCTTTCTTT

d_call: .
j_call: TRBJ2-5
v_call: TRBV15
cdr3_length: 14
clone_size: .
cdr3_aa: CATEGSTLKETQYF
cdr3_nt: TGTGCCACTGAGGGGTCTACACTAAAAGAGACCCAGTACTTC

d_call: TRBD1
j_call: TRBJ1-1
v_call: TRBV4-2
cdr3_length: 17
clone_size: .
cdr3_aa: CASSQSVQGARGTEAFF
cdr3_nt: TGTGCCAGCAGCCAGAGCGTACAGGGGGCCCGTGGCACTGAAGCTTTCTTT

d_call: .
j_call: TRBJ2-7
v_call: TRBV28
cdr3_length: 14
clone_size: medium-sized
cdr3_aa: CASRPSGTTYEQYF
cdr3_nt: TGTGCCAGCAGGCCCAGCGGAACGACCTACGAGCAGTACTTC

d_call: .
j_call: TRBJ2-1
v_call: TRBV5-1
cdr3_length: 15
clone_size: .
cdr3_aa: CASSLGPDGGNEQFF
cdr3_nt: TGCGCCAGCAGCCTAGGACCCGACGGGGGCAATGAGCAGTTCTTC

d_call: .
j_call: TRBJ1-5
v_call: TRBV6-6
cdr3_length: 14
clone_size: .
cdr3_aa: CATWTAIPNQPQHF
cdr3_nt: TGTGCCACCTGGACGGCGATCCCCAATCAGCCCCAGCATTTT

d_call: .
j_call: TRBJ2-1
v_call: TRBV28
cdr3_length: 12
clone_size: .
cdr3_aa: CASSLSLAAQFF
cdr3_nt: TGTGCCAGCAGTTTATCGCTAGCCGCACAGTTCTTC

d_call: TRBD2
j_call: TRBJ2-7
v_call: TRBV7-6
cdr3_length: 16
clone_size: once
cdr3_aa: CASSLGGTSGLYEQYF
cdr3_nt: TGTGCCAGCAGCTTAGGAGGGACTAGCGGCTTGTACGAGCAGTACTTC

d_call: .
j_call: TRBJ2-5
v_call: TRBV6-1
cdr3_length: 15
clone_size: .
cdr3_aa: CASSSMDRYEETQYF
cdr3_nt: TGTGCCAGCAGTTCTATGGACAGATATGAAGAGACCCAGTACTTC

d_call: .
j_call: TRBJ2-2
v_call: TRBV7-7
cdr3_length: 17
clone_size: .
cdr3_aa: CASSLSVLTANTGELFF
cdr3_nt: TGTGCTAGCAGCTTAAGTGTTCTTACTGCGAACACCGGGGAGCTGTTTTTT

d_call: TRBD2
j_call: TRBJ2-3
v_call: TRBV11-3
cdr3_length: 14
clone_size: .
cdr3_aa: CASTGTSMTDTQYF
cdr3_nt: TGTGCCAGTACCGGGACTAGCATGACAGATACGCAGTATTTT

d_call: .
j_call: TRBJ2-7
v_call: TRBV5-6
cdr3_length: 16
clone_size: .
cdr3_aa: CASSLNGGAIGYEQYF
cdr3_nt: TGTGCCAGCAGCCTGAATGGGGGCGCAATCGGCTACGAGCAGTACTTC

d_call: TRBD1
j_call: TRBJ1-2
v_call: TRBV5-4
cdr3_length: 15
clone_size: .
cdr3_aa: CASSPEGQGFYGYTF
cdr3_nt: TGTGCCAGCAGCCCGGAAGGACAGGGGTTCTATGGCTACACCTTC

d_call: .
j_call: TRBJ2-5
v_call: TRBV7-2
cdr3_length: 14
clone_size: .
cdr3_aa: CASSLAINQETQYF
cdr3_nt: TGTGCCAGCAGCTTAGCAATAAACCAAGAGACCCAGTACTTC

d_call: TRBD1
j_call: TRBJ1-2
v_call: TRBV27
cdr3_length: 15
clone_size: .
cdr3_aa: CASSLSPTGRDGYTF
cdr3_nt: TGTGCCAGCAGTTTATCGCCGACAGGGAGGGATGGCTACACCTTC

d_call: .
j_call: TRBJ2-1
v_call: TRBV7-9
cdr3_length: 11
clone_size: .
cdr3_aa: CASKTLNEQFF
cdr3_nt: TGTGCCAGCAAAACTTTAAATGAGCAGTTCTTC

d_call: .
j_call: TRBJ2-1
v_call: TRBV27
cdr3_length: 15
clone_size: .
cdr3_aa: CASGPYREISNEQFF
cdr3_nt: TGTGCCAGCGGCCCGTACAGGGAAATCAGCAATGAGCAGTTCTTC

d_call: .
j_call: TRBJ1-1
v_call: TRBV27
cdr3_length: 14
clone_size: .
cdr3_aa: CASSFRTLNTEAFF
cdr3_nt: TGTGCCAGCAGTTTTCGGACACTGAACACTGAAGCTTTCTTT

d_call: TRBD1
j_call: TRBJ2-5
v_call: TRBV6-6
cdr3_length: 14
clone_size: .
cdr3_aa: CASSRGQGKETQYF
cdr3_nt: TGTGCCAGCAGCCGGGGACAGGGAAAAGAGACCCAGTACTTC

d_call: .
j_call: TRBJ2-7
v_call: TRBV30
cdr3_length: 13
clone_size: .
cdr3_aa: CAWSRDPKDEQYF
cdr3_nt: TGTGCCTGGAGCCGGGACCCAAAGGACGAGCAGTACTTC

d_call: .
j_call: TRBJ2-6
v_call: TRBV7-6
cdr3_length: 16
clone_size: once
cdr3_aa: CASSPGGLSGANVLTF
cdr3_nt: TGTGCCAGCAGCCCCGGGGGGCTCTCTGGGGCCAACGTCCTGACTTTC

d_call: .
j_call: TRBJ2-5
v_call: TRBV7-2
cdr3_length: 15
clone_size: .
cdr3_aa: CASSLGEYLQETQYF
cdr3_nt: TGTGCCAGCAGCTTAGGGGAGTATCTCCAAGAGACCCAGTACTTC

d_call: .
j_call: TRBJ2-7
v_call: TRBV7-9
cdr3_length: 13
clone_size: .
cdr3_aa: CASSWHSSYEQYF
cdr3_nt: TGTGCCAGCAGCTGGCACAGCTCCTACGAGCAGTACTTC

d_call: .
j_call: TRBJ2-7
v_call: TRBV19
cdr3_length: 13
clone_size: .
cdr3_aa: CASTGTASYEQYF
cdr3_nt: TGTGCCAGTACCGGGACGGCCTCCTACGAGCAGTACTTC

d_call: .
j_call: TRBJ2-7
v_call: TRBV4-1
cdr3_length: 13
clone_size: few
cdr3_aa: CASSQGLYYEQYF
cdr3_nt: TGCGCCAGCAGCCAAGGACTATACTACGAGCAGTACTTC

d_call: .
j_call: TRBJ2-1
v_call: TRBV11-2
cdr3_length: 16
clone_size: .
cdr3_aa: CASGLYQRVIIDEQFF
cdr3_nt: TGTGCCAGCGGGCTCTACCAGCGAGTGATTATCGATGAGCAGTTCTTC

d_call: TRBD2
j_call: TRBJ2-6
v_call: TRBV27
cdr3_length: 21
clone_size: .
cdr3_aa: CASRPRTRLGTLESGANVLTF
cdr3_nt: TGTGCCAGCAGACCCCGGACTAGACTAGGTACTTTAGAGTCTGGGGCCAACGTCCTGACTTTC

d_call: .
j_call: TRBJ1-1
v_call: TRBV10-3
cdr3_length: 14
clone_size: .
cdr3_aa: CASLGQQMNTEAFF
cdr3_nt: TGTGCCTCTCTAGGACAACAAATGAACACTGAAGCTTTCTTT

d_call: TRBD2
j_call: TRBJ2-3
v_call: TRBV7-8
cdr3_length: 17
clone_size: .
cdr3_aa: CASSLTRGGGGTDTQYF
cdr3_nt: TGTGCCAGCAGCTTAACTAGAGGCGGGGGGGGGACAGATACGCAGTATTTT

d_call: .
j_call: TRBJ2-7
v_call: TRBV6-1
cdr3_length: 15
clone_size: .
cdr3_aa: CASGFSRVRGDEQYF
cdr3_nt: TGTGCCAGCGGGTTTTCGAGGGTTCGAGGGGACGAGCAGTACTTC